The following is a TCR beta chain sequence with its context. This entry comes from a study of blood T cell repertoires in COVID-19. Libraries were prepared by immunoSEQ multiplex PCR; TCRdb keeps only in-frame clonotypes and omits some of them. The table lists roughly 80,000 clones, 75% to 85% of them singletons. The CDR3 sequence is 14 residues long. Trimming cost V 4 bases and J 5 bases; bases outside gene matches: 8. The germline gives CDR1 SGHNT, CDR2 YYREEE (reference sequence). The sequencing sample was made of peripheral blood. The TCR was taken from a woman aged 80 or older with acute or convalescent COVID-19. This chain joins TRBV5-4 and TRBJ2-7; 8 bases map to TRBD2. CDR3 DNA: TGTGCCAGCAGCCCGGGACTAGGGCTTGACGAGCAGTACTTC. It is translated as CASSPGLGLDEQYF.